The 15 T cell receptor beta chains in this list originate from one sample, sequenced in a study of shared clonotypes between healthy human individuals. TCRdb's copy holds only in-frame clones and misses some; the assay was immunoSEQ multiplex PCR. The sample has under 700,000 clones, approximately 95% seen once. Naive CD8 cells comprised CD45RO-negative, CCR7-positively selected cells, excluding terminally differentiated effector memory CD45RA+ cells. Sequences were obtained from naive CD8+ T cells sorted from blood. These TCRs come from a woman in her 30s in good health.

The V and J genes are TRBV7-9 and TRBJ2-5; D possibly matches TRBD1 or TRBD2 (5 bases each). This CDR3 has 13 residues. Trimming took off 5 bases at V and 5 bases at J, with 12 bases between the two ends. Germline loops: CDR1 SEHNR, CDR2 FQNEAQ (reference sequence). The CDR3 nucleotides read TGTGCCAGCAGCCCCCGGGACGCGGAGACCCAGTACTTC. It translates to CASSPRDAETQYF.

This clone turned up a few times. The genes are TRBV7-9 and TRBJ2-7; no definite D call. V was pared by 3 bases and J by 5 bases, with 14 bases between. The CDR3 totals 14 residues. Germline V gene sequence: CDR1 SEHNR, CDR2 FQNEAQ (reference sequence). CDR3 region: CASSFDVLEDEQYF. The CDR3 coding sequence is TGTGCCAGCAGCTTTGACGTACTCGAGGACGAGCAGTACTTC.

The CDR3 nucleotides are TGTGCCAGCAGCTTGGGGGGGCGAGGCACAGATACGCAGTATTTT. This gives the protein CASSLGGRGTDTQYF. V and J are TRBV5-4 and TRBJ2-3; D is possibly TRBD1 (6 bases). Germline assignment: CDR1 SGHNT and CDR2 YYREEE (reference sequence). V dropped 0 bases and J dropped 1 base, with 9 bases sitting between them. CDR3 size: 15 residues.

Regarding this clone: Other DNA sequences in this specimen translate into the identical CDR3. V usage is TRBV25-1 and J usage is TRBJ2-6; D is unresolved. The CDR3 runs to 13 residues. Per the germline V gene, CDR1 is MGHDK and CDR2 is SYGVNS. Deletions cut 4 bases from V and 1 base from J, with 2 bases between. CDR3 coding DNA: TGTGCCAGCAGTGGGTCTGGGGCCAACGTCCTGACTTTC. Its translation: CASSGSGANVLTF. The whole variable domain, remainder taken from reference TRBV25-1 and TRBJ2-6, is EADIYQTPRYLVIGTGKKITLECSQTMGHDKMYWYQQDPGMELHLIHYSYGVNSTEKGDLSSESTVSRIRTEHFPLTLESARPSHTSQYLCASSGSGANVLTFGAGSRLTVL.

The genes are TRBV5-1 and TRBJ1-1; tentative D call: TRBD1 (6 bases). Germline CDR1 and CDR2: SGHRS and YFSETQ. Trimming left V 0 bases short and J 0 bases short, with 18 bases between. There are 18 residues in the CDR3. The CDR3 DNA reads TGCGCCAGCAGCTTGGTTGGGGGCGCGAGGGGTTTGAACACTGAAGCTTTCTTT. This codes for CASSLVGGARGLNTEAFF.

This clone was seen a single time. The chain is built from TRBV11-2 and TRBJ1-1; perhaps TRBD1 as D (6 bases). The germline V gene has CDR1 SGHAT and CDR2 FQNNGV. The CDR3 is 17 amino acids. Trimming took off 5 bases at V and 0 bases at J, with 19 bases between the two ends. Here the CDR3 DNA reads TGTGCCAGCAGCCCGGGGGCAGGGGAAGGAATGAACACTGAAGCTTTCTTT. This sequence encodes CASSPGAGEGMNTEAFF.

The chain employs TRBV5-1 and TRBJ2-7; D unclear. Germline CDR1 reads SGHRS; CDR2 reads YFSETQ. The length of the CDR3 is 13 residues. V gave up 1 base and J gave up 4 bases, with 9 bases separating them. The CDR3 DNA follows: TGCGCCAGCAGCTTGCTGAGGTTTTACGAGCAGTACTTC. This codes for CASSLLRFYEQYF.

The chain recombines TRBV7-2 with TRBJ1-2; D gene uncertain. V lost 2 bases and J lost 8, with 15 bases in between. CDR1 is SGHTA, CDR2 FQGNSA, per germline. The CDR3 totals 14 residues. CDR3 nucleotide sequence: TGTGCCAGCAGCTTAACAGCACCCCTCGAGGGCTACACCTTC. Protein sequence: CASSLTAPLEGYTF.

V gene TRBV7-9 combines with J gene TRBJ2-1; D is ambiguous. This CDR3 spans 15 amino acids. V lost 8 bases to trimming and J lost 4 bases, with 18 bases between them. Germline V gene data show CDR1 as SEHNR and CDR2 as FQNEAQ (reference sequence). CDR3: CASRLDGRTYNEQFF. The DNA for the CDR3 is TGTGCCAGCCGGTTAGATGGCAGAACATACAATGAGCAGTTCTTC.

The chain employs TRBV5-1 and TRBJ1-2; D is perhaps TRBD1 (5 bases). The ends were cut back, 4 bases at V and 1 base at J, with 11 bases in the middle. The CDR3 contains 14 residues. Germline lookup yields CDR1 SGHRS and CDR2 YFSETQ. The CDR3 here is CASSLGGVNYGYTF. The CDR3 DNA is TGCGCCAGCAGCCTTGGAGGGGTTAACTATGGCTACACCTTC. Together with reference TRBV5-1 and TRBJ1-2, the CDR3 gives the full variable domain: KAGVTQTPRYLIKTRGQQVTLSCSPISGHRSVSWYQQTPGQGLQFLFEYFSETQRNKGNFPGRFSGRQFSNSRSEMNVSTLELGDSALYLCASSLGGVNYGYTFGSGTRLTVV.

The V gene is TRBV29-1, the J gene TRBJ2-7; 10 bases are a match to TRBD1. With 0 bases clipped from V and 5 bases from J, the junction kept 7 bases outside the gene matches. The CDR3 length is 15 residues. Germline V gene sequence: CDR1 SQVTM, CDR2 ANQGSEA. For the CDR3, the DNA is TGCAGCGTTGAAGACGGGGACAGGGGATTACACGAGCAGTACTTC. Translated, it gives CSVEDGDRGLHEQYF.

This chain joins TRBV28 and TRBJ2-5; D is undetermined. Trimming left V 3 bases short and J 5 bases short, with 10 bases between. Germline V gene sequence: CDR1 MDHEN, CDR2 SYDVKM. The CDR3 has 13 residues. CDR3 sequence: CASSFPRSETQYF. DNA of the CDR3: TGTGCCAGCAGTTTTCCTAGGTCGGAGACCCAGTACTTC.

The chain uses TRBV7-6 and TRBJ1-4; D gene ambiguous. Germline V gives CDR1 SGHVS, CDR2 FNYEAQ. The CDR3 spans 16 residues. V dropped 5 bases and J dropped 2 bases, with 15 bases sitting between them. The DNA for the CDR3 is TGTGCCAGCAGCCCGAATTCGGGGATGACTAATGAAAAACTGTTTTTT. This translates into CASSPNSGMTNEKLFF.

V and J are TRBV27 and TRBJ2-3, with 8 bases identical to TRBD2. CDR3 length: 15 amino acids. Trimming took 0 bases from V and 2 from J; bases not matched to a gene: 1. Germline CDR1 and CDR2: MNHEY and SMNVEV (reference sequence). The chain's CDR3 is CASSLSGLVTDTQYF. The CDR3 DNA reads as TGTGCCAGCAGTTTATCGGGACTAGTCACAGATACGCAGTATTTT.

This rearrangement joins TRBV27 to TRBJ2-7; D remains unclear. This CDR3 has 11 amino acids. Trimming stripped 2 bases from V and 9 bases from J, with 8 bases between. The germline V gene encodes CDR1 MNHEY and CDR2 SMNVEV (reference sequence). CDR3 DNA sequence: TGTGCCAGCAGTTTAGATACAGTGCAGTACTTC. Translation gives CASSLDTVQYF.